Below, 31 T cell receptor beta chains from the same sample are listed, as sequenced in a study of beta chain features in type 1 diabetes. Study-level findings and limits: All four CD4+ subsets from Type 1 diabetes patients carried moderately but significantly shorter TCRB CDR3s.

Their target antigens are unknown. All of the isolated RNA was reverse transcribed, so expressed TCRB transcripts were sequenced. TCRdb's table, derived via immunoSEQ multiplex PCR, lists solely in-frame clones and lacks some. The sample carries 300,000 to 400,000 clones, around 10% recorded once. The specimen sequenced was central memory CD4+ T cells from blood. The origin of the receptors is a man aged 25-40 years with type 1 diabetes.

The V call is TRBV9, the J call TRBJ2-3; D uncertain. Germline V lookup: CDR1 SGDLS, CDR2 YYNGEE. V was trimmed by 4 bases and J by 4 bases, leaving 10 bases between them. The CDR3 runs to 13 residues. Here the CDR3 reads CASSSAASDTQYF. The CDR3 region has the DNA TGTGCCAGCAGCTCCGCAGCGTCAGATACGCAGTATTTT.

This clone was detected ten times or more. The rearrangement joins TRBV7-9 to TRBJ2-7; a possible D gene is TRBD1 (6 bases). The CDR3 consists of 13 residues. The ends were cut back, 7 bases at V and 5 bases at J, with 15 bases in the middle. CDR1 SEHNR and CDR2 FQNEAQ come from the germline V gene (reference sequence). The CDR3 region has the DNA TGTGCCAGCAACTCCTTCAAGGGGGACGAGCAGTACTTC. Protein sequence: CASNSFKGDEQYF.

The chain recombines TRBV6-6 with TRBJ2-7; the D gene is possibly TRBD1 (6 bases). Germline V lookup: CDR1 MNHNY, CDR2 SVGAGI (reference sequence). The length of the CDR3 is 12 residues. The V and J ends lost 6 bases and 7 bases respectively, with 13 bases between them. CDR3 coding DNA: TGTGCCAGCAGCCGACTTGGACAGGAGCAGTACTTC. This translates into CASSRLGQEQYF.

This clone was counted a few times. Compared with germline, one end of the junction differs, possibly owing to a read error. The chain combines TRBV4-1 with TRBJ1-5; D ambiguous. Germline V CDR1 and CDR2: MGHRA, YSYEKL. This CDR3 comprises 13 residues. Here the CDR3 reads CASSQESDQPQHF. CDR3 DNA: TGTGCCAGCAGCCAAGAATCCGATCAGCCCCAGCATTTT.

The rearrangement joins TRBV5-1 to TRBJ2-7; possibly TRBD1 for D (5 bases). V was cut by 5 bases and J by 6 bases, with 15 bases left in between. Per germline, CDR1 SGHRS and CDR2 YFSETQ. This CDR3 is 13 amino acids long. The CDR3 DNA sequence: TGCGCCAGCAGAAATGGGGCCCGAACCGAGCAGTACTTC. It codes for CASRNGARTEQYF.

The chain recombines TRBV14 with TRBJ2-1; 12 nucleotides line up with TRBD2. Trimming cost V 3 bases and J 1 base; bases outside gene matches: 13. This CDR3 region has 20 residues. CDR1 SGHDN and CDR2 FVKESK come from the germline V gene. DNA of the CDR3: TGTGCCAGCAGCCAGGGGGGCCTAGGACTAGCGGGAACTTCCTACAATGAGCAGTTCTTC. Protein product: CASSQGGLGLAGTSYNEQFF.

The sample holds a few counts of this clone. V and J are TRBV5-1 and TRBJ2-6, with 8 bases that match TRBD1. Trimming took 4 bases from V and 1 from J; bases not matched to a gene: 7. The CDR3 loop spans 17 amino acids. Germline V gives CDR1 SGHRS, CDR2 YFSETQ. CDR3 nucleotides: TGCGCCAGCAGCAAGGGGACAGGAGCGTCTGGGGCCAACGTCCTGACTTTC. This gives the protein CASSKGTGASGANVLTF. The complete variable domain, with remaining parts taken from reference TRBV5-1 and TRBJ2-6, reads KAGVTQTPRYLIKTRGQQVTLSCSPISGHRSVSWYQQTPGQGLQFLFEYFSETQRNKGNFPGRFSGRQFSNSRSEMNVSTLELGDSALYLCASSKGTGASGANVLTFGAGSRLTVL.

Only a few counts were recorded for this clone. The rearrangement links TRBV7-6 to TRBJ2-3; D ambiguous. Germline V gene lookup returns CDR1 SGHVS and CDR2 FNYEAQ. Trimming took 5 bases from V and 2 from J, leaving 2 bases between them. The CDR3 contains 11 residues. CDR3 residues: CASSHTDTQYF. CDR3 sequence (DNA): TGTGCCAGCAGCCACACAGATACGCAGTATTTT.

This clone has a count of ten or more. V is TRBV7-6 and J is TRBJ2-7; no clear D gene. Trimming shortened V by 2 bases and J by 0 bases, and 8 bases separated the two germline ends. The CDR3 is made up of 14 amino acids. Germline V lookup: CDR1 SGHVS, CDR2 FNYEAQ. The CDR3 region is CASSLLESSYEQYF. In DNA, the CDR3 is TGTGCCAGCAGCTTACTAGAGAGCTCCTACGAGCAGTACTTC. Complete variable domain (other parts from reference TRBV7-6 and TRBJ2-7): GAGVSQSPRYKVTKRGQDVALRCDPISGHVSLYWYRQALGQGPEFLTYFNYEAQQDKSGLPNDRFSAERPEGSISTLTIQRTEQRDSAMYRCASSLLESSYEQYFGPGTRLTVT.

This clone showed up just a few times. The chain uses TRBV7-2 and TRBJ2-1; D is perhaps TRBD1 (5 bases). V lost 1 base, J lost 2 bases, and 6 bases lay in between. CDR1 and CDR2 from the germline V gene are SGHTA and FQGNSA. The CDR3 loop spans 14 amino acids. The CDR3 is CASSLEQAYNEQFF. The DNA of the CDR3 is TGTGCCAGCAGCTTAGAACAGGCCTACAATGAGCAGTTCTTC.

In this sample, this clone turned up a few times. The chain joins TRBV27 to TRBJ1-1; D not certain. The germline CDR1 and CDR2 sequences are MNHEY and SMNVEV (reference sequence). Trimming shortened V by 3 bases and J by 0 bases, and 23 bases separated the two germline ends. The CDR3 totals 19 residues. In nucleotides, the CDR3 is TGTGCCAGCAGTTTTAGTCTCCGGTCAGCTTCCGAACTGAACACTGAAGCTTTCTTT. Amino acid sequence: CASSFSLRSASELNTEAFF.

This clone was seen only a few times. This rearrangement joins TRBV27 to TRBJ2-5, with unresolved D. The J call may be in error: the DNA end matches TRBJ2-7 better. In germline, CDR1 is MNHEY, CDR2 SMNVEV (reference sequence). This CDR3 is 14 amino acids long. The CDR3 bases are TGTGCCAGCAGTTTATCACACCGCTCCTACGAGCAGTACTTC. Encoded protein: CASSLSHRSYEQYF.

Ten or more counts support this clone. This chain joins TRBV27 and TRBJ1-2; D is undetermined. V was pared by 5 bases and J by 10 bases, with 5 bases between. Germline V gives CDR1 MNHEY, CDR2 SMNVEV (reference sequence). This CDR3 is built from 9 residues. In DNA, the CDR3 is TGTGCCAGCAGTCATGTCTACACCTTC. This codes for CASSHVYTF.

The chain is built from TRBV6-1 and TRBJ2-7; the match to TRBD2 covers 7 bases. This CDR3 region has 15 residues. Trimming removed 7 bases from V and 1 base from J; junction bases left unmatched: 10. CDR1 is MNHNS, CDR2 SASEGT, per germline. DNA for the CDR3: TGTGCCAGCAATAGAGCGGGAATGAGGTCCTACGAGCAGTACTTC. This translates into CASNRAGMRSYEQYF.

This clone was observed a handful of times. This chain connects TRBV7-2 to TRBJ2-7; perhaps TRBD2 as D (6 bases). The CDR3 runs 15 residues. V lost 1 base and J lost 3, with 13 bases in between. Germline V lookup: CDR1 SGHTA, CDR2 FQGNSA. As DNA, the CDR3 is TGTGCCAGCAGCTTAGGAAGCGGCGGGAACTACGAGCAGTACTTC. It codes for CASSLGSGGNYEQYF. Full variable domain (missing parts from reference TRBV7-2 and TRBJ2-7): GAGVSQSPSNKVTEKGKDVELRCDPISGHTALYWYRQSLGQGLEFLIYFQGNSAPDKSGLPSDRFSAERTGGSVSTLTIQRTQQEDSAVYLCASSLGSGGNYEQYFGPGTRLTVT.

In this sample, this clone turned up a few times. The CDR3 DNA reads TGTGCCAGCAGCCCAGGGGACAGGGACGGCACTGAAGCTTTCTTT. Residues: CASSPGDRDGTEAFF. The chain recombines TRBV4-2 with TRBJ1-1, with 9 bases aligning to TRBD1. V lost 4 bases and J lost 4; bases outside the gene matches: 7. The CDR3 sequence is 15 residues long. CDR1 and CDR2 from the germline V gene are LGHNA and YNFKEQ.

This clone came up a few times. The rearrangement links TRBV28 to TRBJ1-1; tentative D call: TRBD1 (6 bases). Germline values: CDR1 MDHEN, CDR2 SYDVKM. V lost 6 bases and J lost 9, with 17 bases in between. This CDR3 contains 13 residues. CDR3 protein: CASRTVRGGKAFF. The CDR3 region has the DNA TGTGCCAGCAGAACAGTGAGGGGGGGGAAAGCTTTCTTT.

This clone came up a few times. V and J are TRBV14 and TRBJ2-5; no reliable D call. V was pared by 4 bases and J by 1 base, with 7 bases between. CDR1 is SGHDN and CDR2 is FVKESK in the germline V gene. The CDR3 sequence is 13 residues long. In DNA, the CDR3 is TGTGCCAGCAGCCCCCGGGCCCAAGAGACCCAGTACTTC. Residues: CASSPRAQETQYF.

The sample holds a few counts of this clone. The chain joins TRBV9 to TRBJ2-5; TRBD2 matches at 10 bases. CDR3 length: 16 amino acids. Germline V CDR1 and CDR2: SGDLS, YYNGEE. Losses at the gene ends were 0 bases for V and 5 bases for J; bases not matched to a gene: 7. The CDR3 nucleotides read TGTGCCAGCAGCGTAGCGGCTAGCGGGAGTACGGAGACCCAGTACTTC. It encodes CASSVAASGSTETQYF. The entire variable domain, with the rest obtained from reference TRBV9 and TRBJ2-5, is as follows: DSGVTQTPKHLITATGQRVTLRCSPRSGDLSVYWYQQSLDQGLQFLIQYYNGEERAKGNILERFSAQQFPDLHSELNLSSLELGDSALYFCASSVAASGSTETQYFGPGTRLLVL.

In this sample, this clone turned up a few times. The chain's CDR3 is CASSHLGRGQGAKEQYF. The CDR3 DNA follows: TGTGCCAGCAGCCATCTGGGCAGAGGACAGGGGGCGAAGGAGCAGTACTTC. The chain is built from TRBV28 and TRBJ2-7; 11 bases are a match to TRBD1. V shed 6 bases, J shed 7 bases, and the junction held 17 bases outside the gene matches. In germline, CDR1 is MDHEN, CDR2 SYDVKM. The CDR3 is made up of 17 amino acids.

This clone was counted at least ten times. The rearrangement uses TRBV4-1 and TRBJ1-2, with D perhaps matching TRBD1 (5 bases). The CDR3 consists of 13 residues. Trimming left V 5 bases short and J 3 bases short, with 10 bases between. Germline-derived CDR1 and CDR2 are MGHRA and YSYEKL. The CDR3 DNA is TGCGCCAGCAGCGGGGCAGGATACTATGGCTACACCTTC. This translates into CASSGAGYYGYTF.

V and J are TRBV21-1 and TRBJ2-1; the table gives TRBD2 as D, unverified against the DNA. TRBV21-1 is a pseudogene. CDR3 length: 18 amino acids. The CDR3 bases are TGTGCCAGCAGCAAAGAGGAGGGCTCGACGAGCTCCTACAATGAGCAGTTCTTC. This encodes CASSKEEGSTSSYNEQFF.

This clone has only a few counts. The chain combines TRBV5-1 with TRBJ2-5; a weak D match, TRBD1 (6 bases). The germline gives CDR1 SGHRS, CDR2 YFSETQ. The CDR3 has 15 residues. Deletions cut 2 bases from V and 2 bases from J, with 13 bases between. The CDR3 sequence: CASSLTGLPQETQYF. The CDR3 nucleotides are TGCGCCAGCAGCTTAACAGGGTTACCTCAAGAGACCCAGTACTTC. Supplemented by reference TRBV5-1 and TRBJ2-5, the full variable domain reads KAGVTQTPRYLIKTRGQQVTLSCSPISGHRSVSWYQQTPGQGLQFLFEYFSETQRNKGNFPGRFSGRQFSNSRSEMNVSTLELGDSALYLCASSLTGLPQETQYFGPGTRLLVL.

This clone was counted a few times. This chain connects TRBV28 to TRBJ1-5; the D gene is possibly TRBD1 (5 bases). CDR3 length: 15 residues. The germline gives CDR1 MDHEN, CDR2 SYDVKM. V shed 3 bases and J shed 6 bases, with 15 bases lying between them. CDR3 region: CASSFVSGDGQPQHF. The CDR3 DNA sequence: TGTGCCAGCAGTTTTGTCTCGGGGGATGGTCAGCCCCAGCATTTT.

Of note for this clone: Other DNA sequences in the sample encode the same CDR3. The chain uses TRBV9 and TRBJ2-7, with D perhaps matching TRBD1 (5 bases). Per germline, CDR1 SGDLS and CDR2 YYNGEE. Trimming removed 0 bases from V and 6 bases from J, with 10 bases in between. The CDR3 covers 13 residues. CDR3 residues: CASSVATGSEQYF. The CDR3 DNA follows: TGTGCCAGCAGCGTAGCTACAGGATCCGAGCAGTACTTC.

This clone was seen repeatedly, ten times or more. CDR3 bases: TGTGCCAGCAGCTCCCTCCGACAGACAGATACGCAGTATTTT. Amino acid sequence: CASSSLRQTDTQYF. The chain recombines TRBV11-1 with TRBJ2-3, with a tentative D call TRBD1 (5 bases). The CDR3 is made up of 14 amino acids. The germline CDR1 and CDR2 sequences are SGHAT and FQDESV (reference sequence). Trimming cost V 4 bases and J 3 bases, with 11 bases left between them.

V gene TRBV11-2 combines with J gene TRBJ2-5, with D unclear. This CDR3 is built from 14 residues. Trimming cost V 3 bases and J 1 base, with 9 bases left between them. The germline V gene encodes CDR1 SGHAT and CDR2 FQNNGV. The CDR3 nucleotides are TGTGCCAGCAGCTTGGACGCGAGCCAAGAGACCCAGTACTTC. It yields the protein CASSLDASQETQYF.

Here the CDR3 DNA reads TGTGCCAGCAGAACGGGACACTCCTACGAGCAGTACTTC. Its protein is CASRTGHSYEQYF. This sequence joins TRBV28 and TRBJ2-7; TRBD1 might be the D (6 bases). With 6 bases removed from V and 0 bases from J, the gap between germline ends came to 9 bases. CDR1 MDHEN and CDR2 SYDVKM come from the germline V gene. This CDR3 has 13 residues.

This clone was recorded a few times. The CDR3 loop reads CSVDAGGKNIQYF. As DNA, the CDR3 is TGCAGCGTTGACGCTGGGGGGAAAAACATTCAGTACTTC. The chain recombines TRBV29-1 with TRBJ2-4; tentatively, D is TRBD2 (6 bases). V shed 3 bases and J shed 4 bases, with 10 bases lying between them. Germline V gene sequence: CDR1 SQVTM, CDR2 ANQGSEA. CDR3 length: 13 amino acids.

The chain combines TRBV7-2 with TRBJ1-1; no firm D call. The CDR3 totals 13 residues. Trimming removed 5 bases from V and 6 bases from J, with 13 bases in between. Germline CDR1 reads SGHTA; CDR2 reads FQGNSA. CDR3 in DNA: TGTGCCAGCAGCGCCAGGACTCCTCCTGAAGCTTTCTTT. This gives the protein CASSARTPPEAFF.

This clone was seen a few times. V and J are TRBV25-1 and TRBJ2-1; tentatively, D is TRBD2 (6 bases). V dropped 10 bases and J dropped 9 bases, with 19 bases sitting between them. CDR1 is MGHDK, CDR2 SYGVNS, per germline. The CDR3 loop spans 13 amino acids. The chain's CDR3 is CATLRRGAVEQFF. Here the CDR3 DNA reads TGTGCCACCCTACGGCGGGGAGCGGTTGAGCAGTTCTTC. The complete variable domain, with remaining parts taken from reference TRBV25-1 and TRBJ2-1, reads EADIYQTPRYLVIGTGKKITLECSQTMGHDKMYWYQQDPGMELHLIHYSYGVNSTEKGDLSSESTVSRIRTEHFPLTLESARPSHTSQYLCATLRRGAVEQFFGPGTRLTVL.